This T cell receptor beta chain stems from a study of CD8+ T cells in alopecia areata. The authors extracted RNA and reverse transcribed it into cDNA as the sequencing template. Here immunoSEQ multiplex PCR was the method, and the copy in TCRdb shows in-frame clones only, minus some. The sample has about 200,000 clones, around three fifths seen once; the top ten hold 4% to 6%. Germline-derived CDR1 and CDR2 are SGHRS and YFSETQ. The length of the CDR3 is 12 residues. The V gene lost 5 bases and the J gene lost 10 bases, with 14 bases spanning the gap. The chain carries TRBV5-1 and TRBJ2-3, with D possibly being TRBD1 or TRBD2 (5 bases each). The sequencing input was CD8+ T cells sorted from blood. The clonotype was recovered from a human donor in good health. The CDR3 DNA reads as TGCGCCAGCAGTTATAAGGGGACGTCGCAGTATTTT. Amino acid sequence: CASSYKGTSQYF.